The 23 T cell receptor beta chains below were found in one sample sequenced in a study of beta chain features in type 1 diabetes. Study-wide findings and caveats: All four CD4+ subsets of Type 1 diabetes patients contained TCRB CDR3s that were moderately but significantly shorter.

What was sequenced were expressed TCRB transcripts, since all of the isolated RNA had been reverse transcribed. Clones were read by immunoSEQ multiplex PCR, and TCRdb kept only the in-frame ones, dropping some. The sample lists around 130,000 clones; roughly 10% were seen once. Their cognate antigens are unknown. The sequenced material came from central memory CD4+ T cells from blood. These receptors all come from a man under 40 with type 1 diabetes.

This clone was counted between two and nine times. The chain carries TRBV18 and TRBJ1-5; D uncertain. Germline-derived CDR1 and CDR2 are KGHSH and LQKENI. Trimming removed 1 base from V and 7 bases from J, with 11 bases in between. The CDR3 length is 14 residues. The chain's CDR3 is CASSPRGGGQPQHF. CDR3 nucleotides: TGTGCCAGCTCACCACGAGGTGGAGGGCAGCCCCAGCATTTT.

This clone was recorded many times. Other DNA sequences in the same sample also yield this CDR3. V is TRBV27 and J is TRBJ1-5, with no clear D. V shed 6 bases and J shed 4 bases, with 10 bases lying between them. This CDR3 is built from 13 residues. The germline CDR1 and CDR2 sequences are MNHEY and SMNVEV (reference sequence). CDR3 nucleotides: TGTGCCAGCAGCCTACAGTCAAATCAGCCCCAGCATTTT. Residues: CASSLQSNQPQHF.

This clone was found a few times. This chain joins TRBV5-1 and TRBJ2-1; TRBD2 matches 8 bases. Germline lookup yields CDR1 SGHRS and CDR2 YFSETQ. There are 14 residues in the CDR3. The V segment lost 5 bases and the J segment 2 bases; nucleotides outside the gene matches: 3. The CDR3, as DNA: TGCGCCAGCAGACGGGGGGGGGCCTACAATGAGCAGTTCTTC. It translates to CASRRGGAYNEQFF. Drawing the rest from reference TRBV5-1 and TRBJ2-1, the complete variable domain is KAGVTQTPRYLIKTRGQQVTLSCSPISGHRSVSWYQQTPGQGLQFLFEYFSETQRNKGNFPGRFSGRQFSNSRSEMNVSTLELGDSALYLCASRRGGAYNEQFFGPGTRLTVL.

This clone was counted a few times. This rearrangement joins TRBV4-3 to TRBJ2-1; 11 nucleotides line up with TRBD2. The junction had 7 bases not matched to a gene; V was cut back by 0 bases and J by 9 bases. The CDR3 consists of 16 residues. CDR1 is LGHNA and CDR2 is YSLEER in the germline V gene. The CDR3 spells CASSQDAVAGGREQFF. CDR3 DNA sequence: TGCGCCAGCAGCCAAGATGCGGTAGCGGGGGGGCGTGAGCAGTTCTTC.

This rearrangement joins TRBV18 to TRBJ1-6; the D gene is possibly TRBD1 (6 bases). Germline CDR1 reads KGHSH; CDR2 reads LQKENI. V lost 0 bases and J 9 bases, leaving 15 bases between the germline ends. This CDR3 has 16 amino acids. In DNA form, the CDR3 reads TGTGCCAGCTCACCACCGTCTACTGGGGGCACTTCACCCCTCCACTTT. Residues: CASSPPSTGGTSPLHF.

The CDR3 region is CASTLSGGNQETQYF. The DNA for the CDR3 is TGTGCCAGCACCCTAAGCGGGGGGAACCAAGAGACCCAGTACTTC. V is TRBV9 and J is TRBJ2-5; 9 nucleotides match TRBD2. The CDR3 consists of 15 residues. V shed 6 bases and J 0 bases; nucleotides not matched to a gene: 6. Germline assignment: CDR1 SGDLS and CDR2 YYNGEE.

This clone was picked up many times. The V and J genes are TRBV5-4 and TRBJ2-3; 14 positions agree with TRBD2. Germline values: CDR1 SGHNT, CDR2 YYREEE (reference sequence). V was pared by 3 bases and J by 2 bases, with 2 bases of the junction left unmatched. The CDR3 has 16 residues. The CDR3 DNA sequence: TGTGCCAGCAGCTGGGGACTAGCGGGGGTCACAGATACGCAGTATTTT. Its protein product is CASSWGLAGVTDTQYF.

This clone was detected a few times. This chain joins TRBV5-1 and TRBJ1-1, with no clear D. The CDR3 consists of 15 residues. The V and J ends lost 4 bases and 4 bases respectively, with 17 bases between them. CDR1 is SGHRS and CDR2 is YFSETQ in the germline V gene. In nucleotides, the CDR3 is TGCGCCAGCAGCCACCTTGAGAGCATGCCCACTGAAGCTTTCTTT. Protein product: CASSHLESMPTEAFF.

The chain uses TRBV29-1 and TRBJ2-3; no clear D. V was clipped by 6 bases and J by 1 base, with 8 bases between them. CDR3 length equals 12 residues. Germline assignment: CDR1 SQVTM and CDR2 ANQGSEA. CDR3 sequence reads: CSVDTGTDTQYF. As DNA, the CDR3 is TGCAGCGTCGACACCGGCACAGATACGCAGTATTTT.

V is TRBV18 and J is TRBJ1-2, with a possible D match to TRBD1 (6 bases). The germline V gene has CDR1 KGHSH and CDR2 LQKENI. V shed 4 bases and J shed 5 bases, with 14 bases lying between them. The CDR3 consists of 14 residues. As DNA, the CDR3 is TGTGCCAGCTCACAAAACAGGGTATATTATGGCTACACCTTC. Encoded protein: CASSQNRVYYGYTF.

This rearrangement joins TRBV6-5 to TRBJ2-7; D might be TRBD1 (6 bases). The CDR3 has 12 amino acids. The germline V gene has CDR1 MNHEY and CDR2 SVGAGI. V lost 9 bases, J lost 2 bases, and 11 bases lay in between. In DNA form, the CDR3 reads TGTGCCAGTAGGACAGCCGCCTACGAGCAGTACTTC. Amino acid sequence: CASRTAAYEQYF.

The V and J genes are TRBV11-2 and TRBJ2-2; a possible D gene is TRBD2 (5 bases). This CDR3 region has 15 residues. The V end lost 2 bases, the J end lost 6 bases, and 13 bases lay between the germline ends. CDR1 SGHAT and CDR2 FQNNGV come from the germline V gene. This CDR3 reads CASSLRTLPAGELFF. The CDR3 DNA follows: TGTGCCAGCAGCTTACGGACTCTGCCGGCCGGGGAGCTGTTTTTT.

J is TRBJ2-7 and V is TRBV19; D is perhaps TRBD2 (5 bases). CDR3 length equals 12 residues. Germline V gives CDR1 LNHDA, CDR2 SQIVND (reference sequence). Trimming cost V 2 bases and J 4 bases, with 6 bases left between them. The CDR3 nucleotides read TGTGCCAGTAGTATACGAGGGTACGAGCAGTACTTC. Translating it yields CASSIRGYEQYF.

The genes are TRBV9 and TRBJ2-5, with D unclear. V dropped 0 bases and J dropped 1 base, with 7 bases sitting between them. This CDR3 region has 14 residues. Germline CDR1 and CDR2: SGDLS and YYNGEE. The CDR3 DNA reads TGTGCCAGCAGCGTAGGGCAGGCCCAAGAGACCCAGTACTTC. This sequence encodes CASSVGQAQETQYF.

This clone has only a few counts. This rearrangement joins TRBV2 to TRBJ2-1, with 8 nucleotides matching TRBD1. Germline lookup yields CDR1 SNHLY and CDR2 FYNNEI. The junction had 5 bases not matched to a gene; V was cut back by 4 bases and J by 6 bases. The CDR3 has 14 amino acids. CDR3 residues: CASSGQGAVNEQFF. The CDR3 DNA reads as TGTGCCAGCAGTGGCCAGGGGGCGGTCAATGAGCAGTTCTTC.

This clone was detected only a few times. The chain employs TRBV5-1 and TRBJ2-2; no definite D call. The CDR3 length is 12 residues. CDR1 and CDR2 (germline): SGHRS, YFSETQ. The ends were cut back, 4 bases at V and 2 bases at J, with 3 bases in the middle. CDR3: CASSLNTGELFF. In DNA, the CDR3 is TGCGCCAGCAGCCTAAACACCGGGGAGCTGTTTTTT.

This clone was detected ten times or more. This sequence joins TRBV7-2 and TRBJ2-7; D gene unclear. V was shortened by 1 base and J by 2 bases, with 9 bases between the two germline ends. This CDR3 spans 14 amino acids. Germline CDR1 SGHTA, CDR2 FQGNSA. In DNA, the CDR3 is TGTGCCAGCAGCTTAGTGGCCAGAACCTACGAGCAGTACTTC. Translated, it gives CASSLVARTYEQYF. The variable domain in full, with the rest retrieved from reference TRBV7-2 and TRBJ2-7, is GAGVSQSPSNKVTEKGKDVELRCDPISGHTALYWYRQSLGQGLEFLIYFQGNSAPDKSGLPSDRFSAERTGGSVSTLTIQRTQQEDSAVYLCASSLVARTYEQYFGPGTRLTVT.

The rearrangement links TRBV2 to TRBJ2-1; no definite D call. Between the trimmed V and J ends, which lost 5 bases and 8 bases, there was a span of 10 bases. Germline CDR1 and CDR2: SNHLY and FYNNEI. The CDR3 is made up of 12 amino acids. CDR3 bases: TGTGCCAGCAGTAGCCATGGGCATGAGCAGTTCTTC. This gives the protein CASSSHGHEQFF.

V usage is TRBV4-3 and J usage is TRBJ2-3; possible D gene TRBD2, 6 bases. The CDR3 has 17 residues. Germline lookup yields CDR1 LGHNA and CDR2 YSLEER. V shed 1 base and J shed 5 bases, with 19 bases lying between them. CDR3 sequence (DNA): TGCGCCAGCAGCCAAGGGCAGGGCGGGGCCCCGGGAGATACGCAGTATTTT. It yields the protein CASSQGQGGAPGDTQYF.

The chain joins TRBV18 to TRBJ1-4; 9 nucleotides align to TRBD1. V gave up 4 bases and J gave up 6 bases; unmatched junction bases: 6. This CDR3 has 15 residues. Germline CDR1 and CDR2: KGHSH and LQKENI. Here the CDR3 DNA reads TGTGCCAGCTCACTCGGCGGACAGGGGTATGAAAAACTGTTTTTT. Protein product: CASSLGGQGYEKLFF.

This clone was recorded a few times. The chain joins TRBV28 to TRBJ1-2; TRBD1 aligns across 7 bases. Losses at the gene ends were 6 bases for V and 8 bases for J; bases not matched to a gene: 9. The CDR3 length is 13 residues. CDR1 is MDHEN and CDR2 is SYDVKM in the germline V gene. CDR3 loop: CASSLQGSWGYTF. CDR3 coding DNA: TGTGCCAGCAGCCTACAGGGGAGTTGGGGCTACACCTTC.

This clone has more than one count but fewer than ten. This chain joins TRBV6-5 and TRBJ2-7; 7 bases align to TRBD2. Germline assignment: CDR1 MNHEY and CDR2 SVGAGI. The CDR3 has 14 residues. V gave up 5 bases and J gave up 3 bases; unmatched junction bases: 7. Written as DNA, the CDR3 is TGTGCCAGCAGTCGCGGACTAGTAGACTACGAGCAGTACTTC. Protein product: CASSRGLVDYEQYF.

CDR3 in amino acids: CASSLEQGANGELFF. The DNA of the CDR3 is TGCGCCAGCAGCTTGGAGCAGGGGGCCAACGGGGAGCTGTTTTTT. The chain carries TRBV5-1 and TRBJ2-2, with 8 nucleotides matching TRBD1. The germline V gene has CDR1 SGHRS and CDR2 YFSETQ. The V segment lost 0 bases and the J segment 7 bases; nucleotides outside the gene matches: 5. This CDR3 has 15 amino acids.